This TCR beta chain was sequenced for a study of T cells in Graves' hyperthyroidism and ophthalmopathy. Overall study results and limits: Within blood appeared most thyroid clonotypes that had expanded above 0.001. Onset of ophthalmopathy came a median around 6.2 months after the model predicted it.

TCR beta CDR3 regions were amplified from RNA. The HTBI primer set served for first-round RT-PCR of the TCR CDR3. TCRdb reanalysed the multiplex PCR reads using MiXCR and keeps one entry per CDR3 protein. The sample gives about 400,000 distinct CDR3 sequences, around 15% of which show up once; approximately 19% is in the top ten. In its sample, this clonotype was seen many times. As yet, its antigen is unknown. CDR3 length: 13 residues. Germline CDR1 SNHLY, CDR2 FYNNEI. Trimming removed 0 bases from V and 3 bases from J, with 5 bases in between. Material for sequencing was blood. V is TRBV2 and J is TRBJ1-1; D uncertain. The clonotype comes from a woman aged 60-75 years with Graves' ophthalmopathy. The CDR3 spells CASSEALDTEAFF. CDR3 sequence (DNA): TGTGCCAGCAGTGAAGCCTTGGACACTGAAGCTTTCTTT.